This T cell receptor (beta chain) was captured in a study of blood T cell repertoires in COVID-19. As originally analysed: By means of reference gene primer amplification, nucleated cell counts were estimated. The repertoire was sequenced with immunoSEQ multiplex PCR; TCRdb's copy has only in-frame clones and lacks some. That table supplies the V and J calls and clone size; D and trimming were determined from the DNA. The table shows about 120,000 clones, with 75% to 90% occurring only once. V shed 5 bases and J shed 5 bases, with 9 bases lying between them. Germline V gene lookup returns CDR1 MDHEN and CDR2 SYDVKM. CDR3 length: 12 residues.

The rearrangement links TRBV28 to TRBJ1-2; D not resolved. The source material was peripheral blood. This TCR derives from a man aged 70-80 years with active or convalescent COVID-19. CDR3 in amino acids: CASSNKLYGYTF. CDR3 coding DNA: TGTGCCAGCAGTAATAAGCTGTATGGCTACACCTTC.